The entry below gives a single TCR beta chain sequence along with its context. As yet, its antigen is unknown. TCRdb's copy holds only in-frame clones and misses some; the assay was immunoSEQ multiplex PCR. Of around 94,000 clones detected, 92% appear once; the ten largest clones hold 1% to 1.3%. V was pared by 6 bases and J by 0 bases, with 1 base of the junction left unmatched. This CDR3 contains 15 residues. The germline CDR1 and CDR2 sequences are MNHGY and SAAAGT. This sample was taken from a study of siplizumab effects on memory and regulatory T cells. Points from the study as a whole: Whether the proliferating Tregs (from siplizumab cultures) were suppressive was not confirmed.

The chain recombines TRBV6-8 with TRBJ2-1; 11 positions agree with TRBD2. Sequencing used CD4+ T cells sorted from blood. The sequence came from a human donor in good health. CDR3 protein: CASSGTSGSYNEQFF. As DNA, the CDR3 is TGTGCCAGCAGCGGGACTAGCGGCTCCTACAATGAGCAGTTCTTC.